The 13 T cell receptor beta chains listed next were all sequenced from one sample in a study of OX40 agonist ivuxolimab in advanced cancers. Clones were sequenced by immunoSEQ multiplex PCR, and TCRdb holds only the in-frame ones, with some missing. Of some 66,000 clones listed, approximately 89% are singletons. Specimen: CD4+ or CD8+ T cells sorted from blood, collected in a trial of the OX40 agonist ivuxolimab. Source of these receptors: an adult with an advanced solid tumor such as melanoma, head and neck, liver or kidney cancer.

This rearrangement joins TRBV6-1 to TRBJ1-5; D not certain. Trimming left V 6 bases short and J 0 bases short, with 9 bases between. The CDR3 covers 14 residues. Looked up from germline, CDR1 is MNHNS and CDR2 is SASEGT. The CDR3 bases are TGTGCCAGCAGGCGACTGGATAGCAATCAGCCCCAGCATTTT. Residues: CASRRLDSNQPQHF.

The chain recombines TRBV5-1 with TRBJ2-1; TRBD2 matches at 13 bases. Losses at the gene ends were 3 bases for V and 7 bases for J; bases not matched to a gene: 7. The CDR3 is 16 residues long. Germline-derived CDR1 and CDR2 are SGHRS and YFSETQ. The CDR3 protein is CASSSFTSGGANEQFF. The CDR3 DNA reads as TGCGCCAGCAGCTCCTTCACTAGCGGGGGGGCAAATGAGCAGTTCTTC.

CDR3 coding DNA: TGTGCCAGCAGACCTAGTCGGGTTAGCTACAATGAGCAGTTCTTC. This sequence encodes CASRPSRVSYNEQFF. This chain joins TRBV2 and TRBJ2-1; D ambiguous. This CDR3 is built from 15 residues. Trimming left V 6 bases short and J 3 bases short, with 15 bases between. Germline CDR1 is SNHLY and CDR2 is FYNNEI.

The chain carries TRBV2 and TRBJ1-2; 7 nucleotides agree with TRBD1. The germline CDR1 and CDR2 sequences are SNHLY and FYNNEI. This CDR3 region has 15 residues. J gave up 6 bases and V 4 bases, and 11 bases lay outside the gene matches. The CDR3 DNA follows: TGTGCCAGCAGTGCGCTTATGACAGGGCAAGATGGCTACACCTTC. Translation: CASSALMTGQDGYTF.

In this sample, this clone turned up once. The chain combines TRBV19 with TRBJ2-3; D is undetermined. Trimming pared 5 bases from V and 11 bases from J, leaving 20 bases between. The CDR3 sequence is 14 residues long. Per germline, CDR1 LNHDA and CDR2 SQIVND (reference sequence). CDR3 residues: CASSEWGDYVGQYF. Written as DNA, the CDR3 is TGTGCCAGTAGTGAATGGGGTGATTATGTAGGGCAGTATTTT.

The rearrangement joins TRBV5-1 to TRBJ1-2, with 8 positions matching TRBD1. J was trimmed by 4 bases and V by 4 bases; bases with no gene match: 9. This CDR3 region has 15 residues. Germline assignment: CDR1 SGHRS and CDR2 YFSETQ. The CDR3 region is CASSPGTGGLYGYTF. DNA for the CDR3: TGCGCCAGCAGCCCGGGGACAGGAGGACTCTATGGCTACACCTTC.

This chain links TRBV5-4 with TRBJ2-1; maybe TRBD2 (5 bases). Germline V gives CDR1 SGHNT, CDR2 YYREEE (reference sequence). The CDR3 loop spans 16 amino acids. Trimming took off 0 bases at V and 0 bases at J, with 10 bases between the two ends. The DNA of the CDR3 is TGTGCCAGCAGCTTGGAAGGCGGGTACTCCTACAATGAGCAGTTCTTC. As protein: CASSLEGGYSYNEQFF.

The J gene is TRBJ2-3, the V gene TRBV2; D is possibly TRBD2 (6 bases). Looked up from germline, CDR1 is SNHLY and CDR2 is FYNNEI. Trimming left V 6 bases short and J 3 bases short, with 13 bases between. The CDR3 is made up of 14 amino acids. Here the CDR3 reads CASSDLAWTDTQYF. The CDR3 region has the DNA TGTGCCAGCAGCGACCTAGCGTGGACAGATACGCAGTATTTT.

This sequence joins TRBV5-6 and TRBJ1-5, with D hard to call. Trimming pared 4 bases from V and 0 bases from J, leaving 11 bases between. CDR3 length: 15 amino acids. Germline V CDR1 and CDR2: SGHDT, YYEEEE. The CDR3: CASSPAWGSNQPQHF. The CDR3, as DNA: TGTGCCAGCAGCCCTGCCTGGGGTAGCAATCAGCCCCAGCATTTT.

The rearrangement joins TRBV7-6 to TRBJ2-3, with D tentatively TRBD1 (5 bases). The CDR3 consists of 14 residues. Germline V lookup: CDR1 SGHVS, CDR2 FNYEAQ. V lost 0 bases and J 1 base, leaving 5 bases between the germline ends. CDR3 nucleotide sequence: TGTGCCAGCAGCTTAGCCAGGGGCACAGATACGCAGTATTTT. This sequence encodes CASSLARGTDTQYF. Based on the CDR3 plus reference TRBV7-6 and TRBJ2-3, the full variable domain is GAGVSQSPRYKVTKRGQDVALRCDPISGHVSLYWYRQALGQGPEFLTYFNYEAQQDKSGLPNDRFSAERPEGSISTLTIQRTEQRDSAMYRCASSLARGTDTQYFGPGTRLTVL.

CDR3 in DNA: TGTGCCAGCAGCTTCGGCGGGGGATCCTACGAGCAGTACTTC. The encoded protein is CASSFGGGSYEQYF. The gene calls are TRBV7-2 and TRBJ2-7; the match to TRBD2 covers 7 bases. The CDR3 sequence is 14 residues long. The ends lost 3 bases at V and 1 base at J; junction bases unmatched: 3. Germline V gene data show CDR1 as SGHTA and CDR2 as FQGNSA. Complete variable domain (other parts from reference TRBV7-2 and TRBJ2-7): GAGVSQSPSNKVTEKGKDVELRCDPISGHTALYWYRQSLGQGLEFLIYFQGNSAPDKSGLPSDRFSAERTGGSVSTLTIQRTQQEDSAVYLCASSFGGGSYEQYFGPGTRLTVT.

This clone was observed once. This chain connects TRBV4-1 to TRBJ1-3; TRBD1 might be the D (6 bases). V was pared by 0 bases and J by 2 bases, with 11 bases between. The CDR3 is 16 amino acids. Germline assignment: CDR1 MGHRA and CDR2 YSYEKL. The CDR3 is CASSQDPRTAGNTIYF. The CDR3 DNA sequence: TGCGCCAGCAGCCAAGATCCTAGGACAGCTGGAAACACCATATATTTT.

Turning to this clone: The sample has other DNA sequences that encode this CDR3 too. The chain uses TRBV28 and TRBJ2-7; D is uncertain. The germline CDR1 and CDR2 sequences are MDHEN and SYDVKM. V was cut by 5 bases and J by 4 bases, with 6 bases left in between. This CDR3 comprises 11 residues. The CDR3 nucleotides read TGTGCCAGCAGTCTTGGTTACGAGCAGTACTTC. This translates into CASSLGYEQYF.